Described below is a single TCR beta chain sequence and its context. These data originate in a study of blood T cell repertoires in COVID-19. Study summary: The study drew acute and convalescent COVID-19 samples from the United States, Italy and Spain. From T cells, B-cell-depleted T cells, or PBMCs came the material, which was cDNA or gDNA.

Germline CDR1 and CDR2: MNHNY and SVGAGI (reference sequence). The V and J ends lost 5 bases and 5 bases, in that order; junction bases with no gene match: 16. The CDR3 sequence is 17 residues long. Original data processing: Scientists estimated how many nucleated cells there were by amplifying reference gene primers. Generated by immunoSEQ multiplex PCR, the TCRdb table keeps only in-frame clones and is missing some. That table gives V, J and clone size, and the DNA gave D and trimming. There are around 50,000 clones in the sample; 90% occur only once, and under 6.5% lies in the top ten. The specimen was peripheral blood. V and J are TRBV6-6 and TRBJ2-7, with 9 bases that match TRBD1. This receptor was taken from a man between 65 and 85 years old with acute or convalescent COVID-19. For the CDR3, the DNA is TGTGCCAGCAGTCGATCCTTTTCCGGGACAGGGAGCAACGAGCAGTACTTC. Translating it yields CASSRSFSGTGSNEQYF.